This T cell receptor (beta chain) was recorded in a study of Tregs in tolerant kidney transplant recipients. The CDR3 contains 15 residues. Germline lookup yields CDR1 SGDLS and CDR2 YYNGEE. Between the trimmed V and J ends, which lost 3 bases and 6 bases, there was a span of 16 bases. As for this clone: Antigen specificity is unknown.

Sequenced by immunoSEQ multiplex PCR; TCRdb stores in-frame clones only, minus some. The sample records some 250,000 clones, approximately 84% being singletons. Study outcomes and limitations: Few patients were studied, so findings need validation in larger groups. Biological reproducibility was not directly addressed, but technical replication error appeared minimal. The most relevant donor-specific Treg TCRbeta repertoire apparently came from expansion with activated donor B cells.

Unstimulated regulatory T cells (CD4+CD25+CD127-), CD4+CD25- non-regulatory cells, CD4 and CD8 cells were FACS-sorted from thawed PBMCs. This TCR was sampled from a human donor in good health. The V and J genes are TRBV9 and TRBJ2-1; D is possibly TRBD1 or TRBD2 (5 bases each). Sequenced input: CD4+ T cells from blood. DNA of the CDR3: TGTGCCAGCAGCGCCGGGTCCCGGGGCCCCAATGAGCAGTTCTTC. It specifies CASSAGSRGPNEQFF.